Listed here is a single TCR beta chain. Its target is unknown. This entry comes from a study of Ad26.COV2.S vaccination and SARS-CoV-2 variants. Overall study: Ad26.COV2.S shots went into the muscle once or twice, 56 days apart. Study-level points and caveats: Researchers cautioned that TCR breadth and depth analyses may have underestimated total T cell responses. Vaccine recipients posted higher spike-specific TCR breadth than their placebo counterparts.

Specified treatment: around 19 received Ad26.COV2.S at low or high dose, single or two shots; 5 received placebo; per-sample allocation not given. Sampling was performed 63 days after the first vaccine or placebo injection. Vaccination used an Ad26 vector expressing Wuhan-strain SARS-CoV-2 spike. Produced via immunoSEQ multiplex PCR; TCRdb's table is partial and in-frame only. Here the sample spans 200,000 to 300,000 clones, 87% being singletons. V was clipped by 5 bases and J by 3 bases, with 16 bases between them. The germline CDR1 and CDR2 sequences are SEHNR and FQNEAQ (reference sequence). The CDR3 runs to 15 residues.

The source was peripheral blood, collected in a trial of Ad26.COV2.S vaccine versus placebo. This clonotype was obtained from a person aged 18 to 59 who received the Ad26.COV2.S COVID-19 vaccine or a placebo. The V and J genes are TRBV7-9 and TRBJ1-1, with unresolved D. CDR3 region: CASSPEAFRDTEAFF. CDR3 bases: TGTGCCAGCAGCCCGGAGGCCTTTCGGGACACTGAAGCTTTCTTT.